Listed below are T cell receptor beta chains from one sample, sequenced in a study of cytomegalovirus exposure and HLA in healthy donors. TCRdb's copy holds only in-frame clones and misses some; the assay was immunoSEQ multiplex PCR. The sample carries around 170,000 clones, around 78% recorded once. Sequencing was done on a sample of PBMCs. These receptors were collected from a man aged 40-49 years in good health and CMV-seronegative. Both conserved end residues are part of each CDR3. Fields, in order: V gene, clone size, J gene, D gene, CDR3 protein, CDR3 DNA. D genes are given only for firm matches. Not all rows give a size; the values are once, few, many and, for expanded clones, a class.

V: TRBV5-4
size: .
J: TRBJ2-1
D: TRBD2
CDR3: CASSWTSGSNNEQFF
DNA: TGTGCCAGCAGCTGGACTAGCGGGAGTAACAATGAGCAGTTCTTC

V: TRBV5-1
size: .
J: TRBJ2-7
D: TRBD2
CDR3: CASSLGLAGTYEQYF
DNA: TGCGCCAGCAGCTTGGGACTAGCGGGGACCTACGAGCAGTACTTC

V: TRBV9
size: .
J: TRBJ2-1
D: .
CDR3: CASSVGSGYNEQFF
DNA: TGTGCCAGCAGCGTAGGATCCGGGTACAATGAGCAGTTCTTC

V: TRBV2
size: .
J: TRBJ1-5
D: .
CDR3: CASSRETGSNQPQHF
DNA: TGTGCCAGCTCGAGAGAGACGGGAAGCAATCAGCCCCAGCATTTT

V: TRBV7-3
size: .
J: TRBJ2-2
D: .
CDR3: CASSLLPGTTGELFF
DNA: TGTGCCAGCAGCTTACTCCCTGGTACTACCGGGGAGCTGTTTTTT

V: TRBV6-5
size: .
J: TRBJ2-6
D: .
CDR3: CASRPILSGANGLTF
DNA: TGTGCCAGCAGGCCTATACTCTCTGGGGCCAACGGCCTGACTTTC

V: TRBV19
size: .
J: TRBJ1-2
D: TRBD1
CDR3: CASSISGGSNYGYTF
DNA: TGTGCCAGTAGTATCTCAGGGGGCTCTAACTATGGCTACACCTTC

V: TRBV10-3
size: .
J: TRBJ1-1
D: .
CDR3: CAIRGTVEAFF
DNA: TGTGCCATCAGGGGGACTGTGGAAGCTTTCTTT

V: TRBV9
size: .
J: TRBJ2-6
D: .
CDR3: CASSARRVPGQDGANVLTF
DNA: TGTGCCAGCAGCGCCCGTAGGGTCCCAGGGCAGGATGGGGCCAACGTCCTGACTTTC

V: TRBV30
size: .
J: TRBJ1-4
D: .
CDR3: CAWSGTPYNEKLFF
DNA: TGTGCCTGGAGTGGGACACCCTATAATGAAAAACTGTTTTTT

V: TRBV2
size: once
J: TRBJ1-6
D: .
CDR3: CASSGGGGTNSPLHF
DNA: TGTGCCAGCAGCGGTGGGGGAGGTACCAATTCACCCCTCCACTTT

V: TRBV11-2
size: few
J: TRBJ1-3
D: .
CDR3: CASSYTTGAGNTIYF
DNA: TGTGCCAGCAGTTATACTACGGGTGCAGGAAACACCATATATTTT

V: TRBV7-6
size: .
J: TRBJ2-7
D: .
CDR3: CASSLAASSYEQYF
DNA: TGTGCCAGCAGCTTAGCTGCTAGCTCCTACGAGCAGTACTTC

V: TRBV19
size: .
J: TRBJ1-4
D: .
CDR3: CASSIGGREKLFF
DNA: TGTGCCAGTAGTATCGGGGGACGAGAAAAACTGTTTTTT

V: TRBV5-1
size: .
J: TRBJ1-1
D: .
CDR3: CASSLIVAGEAFF
DNA: TGCGCCAGCAGCTTGATAGTCGCAGGGGAAGCTTTCTTT

V: TRBV5-1
size: .
J: TRBJ2-3
D: TRBD1
CDR3: CASSEPGQGTDTQYF
DNA: TGCGCCAGCAGCGAGCCGGGACAGGGAACAGATACGCAGTATTTT

V: TRBV5-1
size: .
J: TRBJ1-4
D: .
CDR3: CASSLGAGNEKLFF
DNA: TGCGCCAGCAGCTTGGGCGCCGGGAATGAAAAACTGTTTTTT

V: TRBV5-3
size: .
J: TRBJ1-2
D: TRBD1
CDR3: CARSLASTGDGYTF
DNA: TGTGCCAGAAGCTTGGCCTCGACAGGGGATGGCTACACCTTC

V: TRBV2
size: .
J: TRBJ1-5
D: .
CDR3: CASRSKGINQPQHF
DNA: TGTGCCAGCAGATCGAAGGGGATCAATCAGCCCCAGCATTTT

V: TRBV7-9
size: once
J: TRBJ2-3
D: .
CDR3: CASSLKAGGSTDTQYF
DNA: TGTGCCAGCAGCTTAAAAGCGGGCGGAAGCACAGATACGCAGTATTTT

V: TRBV19
size: .
J: TRBJ2-5
D: .
CDR3: CASSFGTSQYF
DNA: TGTGCCAGTAGTTTCGGGACTTCCCAGTACTTC

V: TRBV5-6
size: once
J: TRBJ1-5
D: TRBD1
CDR3: CASKKDRGWPQHF
DNA: TGTGCCAGCAAAAAGGACAGGGGATGGCCCCAGCATTTT

V: TRBV7-9
size: .
J: TRBJ1-1
D: TRBD1
CDR3: CASSITGTGNTEAFF
DNA: TGTGCCAGCAGCATAACCGGGACAGGGAACACTGAAGCTTTCTTT

V: TRBV5-1
size: .
J: TRBJ2-3
D: TRBD2
CDR3: CASSLGGSGRFADTQYF
DNA: TGCGCCAGCAGCTTGGGCGGTAGCGGGAGGTTTGCAGATACGCAGTATTTT

V: TRBV11-3
size: .
J: TRBJ2-7
D: .
CDR3: CASAGGSYEQYF
DNA: TGTGCCAGCGCAGGGGGGTCCTACGAGCAGTACTTC

V: TRBV6-5
size: .
J: TRBJ2-7
D: .
CDR3: CASSALDRAYEQYF
DNA: TGTGCCAGCAGTGCCTTAGACAGAGCCTACGAGCAGTACTTC

V: TRBV15
size: once
J: TRBJ1-1
D: .
CDR3: CATSRDRNTEAFF
DNA: TGTGCCACCAGCAGAGATAGGAACACTGAAGCTTTCTTT

V: TRBV30
size: .
J: TRBJ2-3
D: .
CDR3: CAWSSGQGPTDTQYF
DNA: TGTGCCTGGAGTAGTGGGCAGGGGCCAACAGATACGCAGTATTTT

V: TRBV28
size: .
J: TRBJ1-4
D: TRBD1
CDR3: CASSFPGTGSNEKLFF
DNA: TGTGCCAGCAGTTTCCCCGGGACAGGTAGTAATGAAAAACTGTTTTTT

V: TRBV7-3
size: once
J: TRBJ2-5
D: .
CDR3: CASSQHGSTETQYF
DNA: TGTGCCAGCAGCCAACACGGGAGTACTGAGACCCAGTACTTC

V: TRBV2
size: .
J: TRBJ1-1
D: .
CDR3: CASSEGPARGTEAFF
DNA: TGTGCCAGCAGTGAAGGGCCAGCCCGGGGCACTGAAGCTTTCTTT

V: TRBV30
size: .
J: TRBJ1-3
D: TRBD1
CDR3: CAWSGGQGVTNTIYF
DNA: TGTGCCTGGAGCGGAGGACAGGGGGTTACGAACACCATATATTTT

V: TRBV9
size: .
J: TRBJ2-2
D: TRBD2
CDR3: CASSVGGRVTGELFF
DNA: TGTGCCAGCAGCGTAGGCGGGAGGGTCACCGGGGAGCTGTTTTTT

V: TRBV30
size: .
J: TRBJ1-2
D: TRBD1
CDR3: CAWRSTGVGYTF
DNA: TGTGCCTGGAGGTCGACAGGGGTCGGCTACACCTTC

V: TRBV19
size: .
J: TRBJ2-1
D: TRBD2
CDR3: CASSPGTSGNNEQFF
DNA: TGTGCCAGTAGTCCCGGGACTAGCGGGAACAATGAGCAGTTCTTC

V: TRBV7-2
size: few
J: TRBJ2-2
D: TRBD2
CDR3: CASSPTSGSTGELFF
DNA: TGTGCCAGCAGCCCAACTAGCGGGAGCACCGGGGAGCTGTTTTTT